This TCR beta chain was retrieved from a study of OX40 agonist ivuxolimab in advanced cancers. Study overall: Dose-escalation patients' cancers were hepatocellular carcinoma, melanoma, renal cell or head and neck cancer.

The CDR3 has 15 residues. Germline V gene data show CDR1 as SGHNT and CDR2 as YENEEA. Deletions cut 0 bases from V and 6 bases from J, with 12 bases between. This table comes from immunoSEQ multiplex PCR, and its TCRdb copy is limited to in-frame clones, with some not included. The table shows tens of thousands of clones, with 88% occurring only once. The gene calls are TRBV11-3 and TRBJ2-4, with D possibly being TRBD1 or TRBD2 (6 bases each). The material was CD4+ or CD8+ T cells sorted from blood, obtained in a trial of the OX40 agonist ivuxolimab. The TCR sequence derives from an adult with an advanced solid tumor such as melanoma, head and neck, liver or kidney cancer. CDR3 nucleotide sequence: TGTGCCAGCAGCTTAGATTTGGGGGGCGGAAACATTCAGTACTTC. Translating gives CASSLDLGGGNIQYF.